A selection of T cell receptor beta chains follows, all from one sample in a study of T cells in Graves' hyperthyroidism and ophthalmopathy. One entry per CDR3 protein results from TCRdb running MiXCR on the multiplex PCR reads. The sample yields about 840,000 distinct CDR3 sequences, roughly 40% seen once. The material sequenced was blood. These receptors were collected from a man aged 18 to 30 with Graves' hyperthyroidism. Each CDR3 is given with its conserved first and last residue. D genes are given only for firm matches. Expanded clones are given a class, and other clones once, few, many or no size at all.

d_gene	v_gene	abundance	j_gene	CDR3aa	CDR3nt
.	TRBV19	many	TRBJ1-1	CASSPIQGWPEAFF	TGTGCCAGTAGCCCAATCCAGGGGTGGCCTGAAGCTTTCTTT
.	TRBV29-1	many	TRBJ1-1	CSVVLGAGTEAFF	TGCAGCGTTGTCTTGGGGGCAGGAACTGAAGCTTTCTTT
.	TRBV2	few	TRBJ2-2	CASRRTVTGELFF	TGTGCCAGCCGCCGGACAGTGACCGGGGAGCTGTTTTTT
.	TRBV15	.	TRBJ1-5	CATSREDSRQNQPQHF	TGTGCCACCAGCAGAGAGGACAGTAGACAAAATCAGCCCCAGCATTTT
.	TRBV10-3	many	TRBJ2-5	CAISDREWYQETQYF	TGTGCCATCAGTGACAGGGAATGGTACCAAGAGACCCAGTACTTC
TRBD1	TRBV7-8	many	TRBJ1-4	CASSVRDRERQKLFF	TGTGCCAGCAGCGTCCGGGACAGGGAACGGCAAAAACTGTTTTTT
.	TRBV5-1	few	TRBJ1-1	CASSLGDPNTEAFF	TGCGCCAGCAGCTTGGGGGACCCCAACACTGAAGCTTTCTTT
TRBD1	TRBV10-3	.	TRBJ1-5	CAGSPRTGRGNQPQHF	TGTGCCGGCAGTCCCCGGACAGGGAGGGGCAATCAGCCCCAGCATTTT
TRBD1	TRBV7-2	few	TRBJ2-2	CASSLKQGSTGELFF	TGTGCCAGCAGCTTAAAACAGGGGAGCACCGGGGAGCTGTTTTTT
.	TRBV7-2	many	TRBJ2-7	CASSDPELTYEQYF	TGTGCCAGCAGCGACCCGGAGCTCACCTACGAGCAGTACTTC
TRBD1	TRBV19	.	TRBJ2-7	CASSIDGTDRSYEQYF	TGTGCCAGTAGTATAGATGGGACAGATCGATCCTACGAGCAGTACTTC
.	TRBV4-1	few	TRBJ1-1	CASSQGMRAFF	TGCGCCAGCAGCCAGGGAATGAGAGCTTTCTTT
.	TRBV29-1	.	TRBJ2-5	CSVAGAFQETQYF	TGCAGCGTCGCAGGGGCTTTCCAAGAGACCCAGTACTTC
.	TRBV29-1	once	TRBJ1-1	CSLDLRQTNTEAFF	TGCAGCTTAGATCTGAGGCAGACGAACACTGAAGCTTTCTTT
.	TRBV7-9	many	TRBJ2-5	CASSPLAYRETQYF	TGTGCCAGCAGCCCCCTGGCCTACCGAGAGACCCAGTACTTC
.	TRBV30	.	TRBJ1-1	CAWSYGTEAFF	TGTGCCTGGAGTTATGGGACTGAAGCTTTCTTT
.	TRBV29-1	many	TRBJ1-2	CSVITAYGYTF	TGCAGCGTTATAACGGCCTATGGCTACACCTTC
TRBD1	TRBV5-6	.	TRBJ1-5	CASSLTGGRGRPQHF	TGTGCCAGCAGCTTGACAGGGGGCCGGGGACGGCCCCAGCATTTT
TRBD2	TRBV7-8	few	TRBJ2-2	CASSFAGGDTGELFF	TGTGCCAGCAGCTTTGCGGGAGGGGACACCGGGGAGCTGTTTTTT
TRBD1	TRBV29-1	many	TRBJ1-1	CSVEKGHRGVGTEAFF	TGCAGCGTTGAGAAGGGACACAGGGGTGTGGGCACTGAAGCTTTCTTT
TRBD1	TRBV19	many	TRBJ1-5	CASSRTGDNQPQHF	TGTGCCAGTAGTCGAACAGGGGACAATCAGCCCCAGCATTTT
.	TRBV20-1	many	TRBJ1-5	CSARGLGHINQPQHF	TGCAGTGCTAGAGGCCTCGGGCATATCAATCAGCCCCAGCATTTT
TRBD1	TRBV7-2	once	TRBJ2-5	CASSGGTGRQETQYF	TGTGCCAGCAGCGGGGGGACAGGGCGCCAAGAGACCCAGTACTTC
.	TRBV25-1	few	TRBJ1-1	CASSPRGGMNTEAFF	TGTGCCAGCTCCCCTAGGGGGGGCATGAACACTGAAGCTTTCTTT
.	TRBV29-1	many	TRBJ2-5	CSVDPGQRGFKTQYF	TGCAGCGTTGACCCCGGACAGAGGGGGTTTAAGACCCAGTACTTC
.	TRBV4-1	.	TRBJ2-7	CAGSHLGSGDYEQYF	TGCGCCGGCAGCCATCTTGGTAGCGGTGACTACGAGCAGTACTTC
.	TRBV7-8	many	TRBJ1-3	CASSSQRPGTGNTIYF	TGTGCCAGCAGCTCCCAAAGGCCGGGGACTGGAAACACCATATATTTT
TRBD1	TRBV19	.	TRBJ2-7	CASTWTGGPSYEQYF	TGTGCCAGTACCTGGACAGGGGGCCCTTCCTACGAGCAGTACTTC
TRBD2	TRBV19	.	TRBJ2-2	CASRGLAGGNTGELFF	TGTGCCAGCAGAGGACTAGCGGGCGGTAACACCGGGGAGCTGTTTTTT
.	TRBV7-9	.	TRBJ1-1	CASTRRGSGAFF	TGTGCCAGCACTCGCAGGGGTAGCGGGGCTTTCTTT
.	TRBV7-9	few	TRBJ1-3	CASSLSQINTIYF	TGTGCCAGCAGCTTATCACAGATAAACACCATATATTTT
.	TRBV10-3	.	TRBJ1-2	CASSEFQGYGYTF	TGTGCCAGCAGTGAATTCCAGGGTTATGGCTACACCTTC
.	TRBV30	.	TRBJ2-6	CAWSRPRANVLTF	TGTGCCTGGAGTAGGCCTAGGGCCAACGTCCTGACTTTC
.	TRBV12-3/TRBV12-4	many	TRBJ2-2	CASKGGELFF	TGTGCCAGCAAGGGCGGGGAGCTGTTTTTT
.	TRBV7-3	few	TRBJ2-6	CASSLNLRVGANVLTF	TGTGCCAGCAGCTTAAATCTTAGGGTTGGGGCCAACGTCCTGACTTTC
.	TRBV10-3	.	TRBJ1-1	CAISETGGGNTEAFF	TGTGCCATCAGTGAAACGGGGGGCGGAAACACTGAAGCTTTCTTT
.	TRBV12-3/TRBV12-4	.	TRBJ2-7	CASSFKEYEQYF	TGTGCCAGCAGTTTTAAGGAGTACGAGCAGTACTTC
.	TRBV7-8	few	TRBJ2-7	CASSGLWEEQYF	TGTGCCAGCAGCGGCCTTTGGGAGGAGCAGTACTTC
.	TRBV6-1	few	TRBJ2-5	CASSDKEGRTQYF	TGTGCCAGCAGTGACAAGGAGGGTAGGACCCAGTACTTC
.	TRBV4-2	.	TRBJ2-2	CASSQDGITGELFF	TGTGCCAGCAGCCAGGATGGGATCACCGGGGAGCTGTTTTTT
.	TRBV12-3/TRBV12-4	many	TRBJ1-1	CASSQLDTNTEAFF	TGTGCCAGCAGTCAATTGGACACGAACACTGAAGCTTTCTTT
.	TRBV28	.	TRBJ1-6	CAALVNRDSPLHF	TGTGCCGCATTGGTGAACAGGGATTCACCCCTCCACTTT
.	TRBV29-1	many	TRBJ2-5	CSRGETQYF	TGCAGCCGGGGTGAGACCCAGTACTTC
.	TRBV2	.	TRBJ1-3	CASSSRDRNTIYF	TGTGCCAGCAGTTCCAGGGATCGCAACACCATATATTTT
.	TRBV20-1	many	TRBJ2-7	CSGSGAYEQYF	TGCAGTGGTTCTGGGGCCTACGAGCAGTACTTC
.	TRBV7-8	few	TRBJ2-2	CASSPQRENTGELFF	TGTGCCAGCTCACCGCAGAGAGAGAACACCGGGGAGCTGTTTTTT
TRBD2	TRBV20-1	.	TRBJ2-5	CSASILAGAHETQYF	TGCAGTGCTAGTATACTAGCGGGAGCTCACGAGACCCAGTACTTC
TRBD1	TRBV5-1	.	TRBJ2-5	CASSTGGAWQETQYF	TGCGCCAGCAGCACAGGGGGCGCTTGGCAAGAGACCCAGTACTTC
TRBD1	TRBV9	.	TRBJ1-4	CASSTGTANEKLFF	TGTGCCAGCAGCACCGGGACAGCTAATGAAAAACTGTTTTTT
.	TRBV7-2	once	TRBJ1-6	CASSQIMAPLHF	TGTGCCAGCAGCCAAATAATGGCACCCCTCCACTTT
.	TRBV20-1	.	TRBJ1-1	CSAPSGKAGEAFF	TGCAGTGCCCCCAGCGGGAAGGCGGGGGAAGCTTTCTTT